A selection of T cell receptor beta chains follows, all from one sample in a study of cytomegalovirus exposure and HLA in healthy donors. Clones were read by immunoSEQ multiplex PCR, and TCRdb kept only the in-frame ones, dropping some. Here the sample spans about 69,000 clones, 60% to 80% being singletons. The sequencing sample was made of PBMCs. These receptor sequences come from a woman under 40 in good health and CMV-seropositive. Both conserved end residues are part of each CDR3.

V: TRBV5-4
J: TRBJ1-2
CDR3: CASSLRQGNYGYTF

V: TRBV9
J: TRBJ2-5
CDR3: CASSTSGAQETQYF

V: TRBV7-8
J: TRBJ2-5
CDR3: CASSLVDRPWAQYF

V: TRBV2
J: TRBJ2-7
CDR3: CASSLAGGPYEQYF

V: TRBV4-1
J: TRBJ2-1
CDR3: CASSRDSYNEQFF

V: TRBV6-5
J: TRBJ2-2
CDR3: CASSGLAGVVGELFF

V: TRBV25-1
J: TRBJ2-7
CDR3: CASSFLGEQYF

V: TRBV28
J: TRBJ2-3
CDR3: CASRFRQGAHRLYTDTQYF

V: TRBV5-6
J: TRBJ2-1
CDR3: CASSRRENEQFF

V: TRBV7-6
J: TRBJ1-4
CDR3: CASSLVGQTNEKLFF

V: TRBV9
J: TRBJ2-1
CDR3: CASSVGVAYYNEQFF

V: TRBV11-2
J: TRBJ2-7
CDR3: CASSLAGYYEQYF

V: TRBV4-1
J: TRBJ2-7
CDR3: CASSKNPRPSGRTPHEQYF

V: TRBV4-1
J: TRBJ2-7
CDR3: CASSRLLAGVGEQYF

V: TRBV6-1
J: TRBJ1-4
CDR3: CAIRRGGEKLFF

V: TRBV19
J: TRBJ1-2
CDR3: CASAGPMIYGYTF